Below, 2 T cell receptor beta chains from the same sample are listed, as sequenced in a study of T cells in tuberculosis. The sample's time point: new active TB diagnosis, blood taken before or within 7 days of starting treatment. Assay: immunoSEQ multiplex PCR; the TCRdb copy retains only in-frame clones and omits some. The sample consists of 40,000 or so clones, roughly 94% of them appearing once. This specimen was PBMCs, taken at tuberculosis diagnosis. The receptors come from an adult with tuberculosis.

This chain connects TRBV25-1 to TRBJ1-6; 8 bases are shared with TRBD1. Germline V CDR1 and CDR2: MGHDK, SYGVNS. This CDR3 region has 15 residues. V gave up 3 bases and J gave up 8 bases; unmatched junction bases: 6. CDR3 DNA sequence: TGTGCCAGCAGTGATTCCGCGACAGGGGATTCACCCCTCCACTTT. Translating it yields CASSDSATGDSPLHF.

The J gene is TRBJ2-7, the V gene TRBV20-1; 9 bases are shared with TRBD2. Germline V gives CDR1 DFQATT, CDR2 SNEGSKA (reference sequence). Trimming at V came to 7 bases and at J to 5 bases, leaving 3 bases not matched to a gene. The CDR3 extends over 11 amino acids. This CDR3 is CSGAGGHEQYF. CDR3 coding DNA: TGCAGTGGAGCGGGGGGCCACGAGCAGTACTTC.